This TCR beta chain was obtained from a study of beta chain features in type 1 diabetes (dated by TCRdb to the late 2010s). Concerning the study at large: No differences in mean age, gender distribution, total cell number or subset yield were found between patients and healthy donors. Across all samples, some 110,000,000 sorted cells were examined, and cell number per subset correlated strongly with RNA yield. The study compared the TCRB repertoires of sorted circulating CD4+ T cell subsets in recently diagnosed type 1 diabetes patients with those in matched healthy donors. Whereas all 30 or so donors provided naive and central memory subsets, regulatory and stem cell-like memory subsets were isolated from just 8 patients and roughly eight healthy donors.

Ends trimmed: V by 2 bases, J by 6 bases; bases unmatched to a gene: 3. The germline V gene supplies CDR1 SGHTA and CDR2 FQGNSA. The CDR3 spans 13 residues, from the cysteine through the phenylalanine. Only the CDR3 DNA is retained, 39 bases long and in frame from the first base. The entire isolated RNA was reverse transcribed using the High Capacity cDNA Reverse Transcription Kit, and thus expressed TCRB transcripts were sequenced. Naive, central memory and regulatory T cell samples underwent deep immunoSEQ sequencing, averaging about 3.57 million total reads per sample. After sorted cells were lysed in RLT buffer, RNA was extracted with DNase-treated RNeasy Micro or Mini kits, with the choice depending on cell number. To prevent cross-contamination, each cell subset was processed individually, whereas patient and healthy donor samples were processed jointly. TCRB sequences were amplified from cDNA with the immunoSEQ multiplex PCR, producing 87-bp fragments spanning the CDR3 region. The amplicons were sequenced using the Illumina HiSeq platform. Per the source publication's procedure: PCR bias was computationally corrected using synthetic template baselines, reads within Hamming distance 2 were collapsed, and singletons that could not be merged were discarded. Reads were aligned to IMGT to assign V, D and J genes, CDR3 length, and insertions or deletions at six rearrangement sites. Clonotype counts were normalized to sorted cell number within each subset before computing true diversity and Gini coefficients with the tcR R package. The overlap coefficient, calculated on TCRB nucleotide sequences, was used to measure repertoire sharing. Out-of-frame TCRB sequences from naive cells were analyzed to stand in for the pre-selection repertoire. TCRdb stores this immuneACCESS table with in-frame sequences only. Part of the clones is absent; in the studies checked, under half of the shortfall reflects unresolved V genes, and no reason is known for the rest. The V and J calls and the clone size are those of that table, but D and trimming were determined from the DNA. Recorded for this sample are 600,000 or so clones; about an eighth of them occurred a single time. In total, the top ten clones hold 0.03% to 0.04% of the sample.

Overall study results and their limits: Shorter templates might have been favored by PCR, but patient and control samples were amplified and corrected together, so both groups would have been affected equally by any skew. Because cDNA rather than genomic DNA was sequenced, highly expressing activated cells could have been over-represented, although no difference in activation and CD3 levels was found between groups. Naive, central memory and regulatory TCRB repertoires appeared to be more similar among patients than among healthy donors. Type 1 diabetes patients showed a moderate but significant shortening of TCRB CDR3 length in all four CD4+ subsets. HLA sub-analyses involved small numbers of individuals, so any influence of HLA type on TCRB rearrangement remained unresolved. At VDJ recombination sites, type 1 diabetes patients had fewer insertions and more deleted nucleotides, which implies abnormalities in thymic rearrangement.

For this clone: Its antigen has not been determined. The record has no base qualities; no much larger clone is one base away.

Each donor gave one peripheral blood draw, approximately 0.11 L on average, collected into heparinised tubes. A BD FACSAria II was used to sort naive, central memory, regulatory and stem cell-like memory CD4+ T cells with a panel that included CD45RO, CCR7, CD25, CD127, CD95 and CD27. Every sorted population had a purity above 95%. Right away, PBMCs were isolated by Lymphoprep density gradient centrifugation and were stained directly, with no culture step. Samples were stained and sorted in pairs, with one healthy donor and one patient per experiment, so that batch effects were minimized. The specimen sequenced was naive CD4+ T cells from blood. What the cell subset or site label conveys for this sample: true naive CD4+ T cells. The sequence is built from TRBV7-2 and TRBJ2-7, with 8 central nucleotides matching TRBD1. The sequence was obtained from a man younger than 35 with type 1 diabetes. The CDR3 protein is CASSLYRGAEQYF. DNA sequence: TGTGCCAGCAGCTTATACAGGGGGGCCGAGCAGTACTTC.